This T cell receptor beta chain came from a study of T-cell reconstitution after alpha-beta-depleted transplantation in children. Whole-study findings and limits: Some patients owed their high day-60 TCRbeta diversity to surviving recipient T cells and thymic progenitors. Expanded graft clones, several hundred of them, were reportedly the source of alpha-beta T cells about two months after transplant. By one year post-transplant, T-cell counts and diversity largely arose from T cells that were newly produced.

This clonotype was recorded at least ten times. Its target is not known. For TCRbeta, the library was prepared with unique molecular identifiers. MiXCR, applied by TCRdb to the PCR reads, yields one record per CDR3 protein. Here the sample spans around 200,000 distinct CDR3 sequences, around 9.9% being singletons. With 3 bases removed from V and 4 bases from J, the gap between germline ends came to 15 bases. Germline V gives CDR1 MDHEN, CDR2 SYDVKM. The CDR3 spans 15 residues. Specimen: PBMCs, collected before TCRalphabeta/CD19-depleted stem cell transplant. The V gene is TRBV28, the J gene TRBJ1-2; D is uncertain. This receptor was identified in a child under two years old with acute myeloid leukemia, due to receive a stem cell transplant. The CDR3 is CASSLADAKVYGYTF. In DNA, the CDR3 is TGTGCCAGCAGTTTGGCGGACGCCAAGGTCTATGGCTACACCTTC.